The 6 T cell receptor beta chains presented below share a single source sample, sequenced in a study of regulatory T cells in long-lasting Graves disease. Time point: persistent/refractory GD, antithyroid drugs over 5 years with positive TRAb. The TCR library was made from RNA that had been extracted from PBMCs in TRIzol. Building the TCR beta libraries relied on iRepertoire HTBI primers, and CDR3 regions underwent Arm-PCR. TCRdb used MiXCR to reprocess the multiplex PCR reads, holding one entry per CDR3 protein. The sample lists about 470,000 distinct CDR3 sequences, 20% to 25% occurring once. This sample comprised peripheral blood mononuclear cells (PBMCs), obtained when the disease was refractory, from a patient treated with antithyroid drugs. These receptors all stem from a female donor with Graves disease.

The table lists this clonotype with many counts. The V call is TRBV7-2, the J call TRBJ1-6, with 10 bases that match TRBD1. V dropped 1 base and J dropped 7; count of bases not matched to a gene: 4. This CDR3 has 16 residues. Germline V gene sequence: CDR1 SGHTA, CDR2 FQGNSA. The CDR3 DNA reads as TGTGCCAGCAGCTTAGTGACAGGGGGCAACAATTCACCCCTCCACTTT. This encodes CASSLVTGGNNSPLHF.

V is TRBV5-1 and J is TRBJ2-6; unclear D gene. The length of the CDR3 is 18 residues. Trimming took 1 base from V and 0 from J, leaving 14 bases between them. Germline-derived CDR1 and CDR2 are SGHRS and YFSETQ. The CDR3 loop is CASSLSGSTLSGANVLTF. CDR3 coding DNA: TGCGCCAGCAGCTTGTCGGGCAGCACACTCTCTGGGGCCAACGTCCTGACTTTC.

Ten or more counts support this clonotype. This CDR3 is CASSLTEDYGYTF. In DNA, the CDR3 is TGTGCCAGCAGTTTAACAGAAGACTATGGCTACACCTTC. The chain is built from TRBV6-5 and TRBJ1-2; D gene uncertain. Germline CDR1 reads MNHEY; CDR2 reads SVGAGI. This CDR3 comprises 13 residues. V was trimmed by 4 bases and J by 3 bases, leaving 9 bases between them.

Only a few counts were recorded for this clonotype. CDR3 sequence reads: CASSLGTGRGQYF. The DNA of the CDR3 is TGTGCCAGCAGCTTAGGGACAGGCAGAGGGCAGTACTTC. This chain joins TRBV13 and TRBJ2-7, with a weak D call TRBD1 (6 bases). The CDR3 runs 13 residues. The V gene's germline CDR1 is PRHDT and CDR2 FYEKMQ (reference sequence). Between the trimmed V and J ends, which lost 0 bases and 9 bases, there was a span of 12 bases.

This clonotype was detected a few times. Being one base from a much bigger clone, this may be a read error. J is TRBJ1-5 and V is TRBV7-9, with a weak D call TRBD1 (5 bases). This CDR3 has 14 residues. Trimming took off 5 bases at V and 0 bases at J, with 8 bases between the two ends. Germline lookup yields CDR1 SEHNR and CDR2 FQNEAQ (reference sequence). The CDR3, as DNA: TGTGCCAGCAGCGCCGACAGTAGCAATCAGCCCCAGCATTTT. It specifies CASSADSSNQPQHF.

This clonotype came up many times. The rearrangement uses TRBV5-1 and TRBJ2-2; D not resolved. With 0 bases removed from V and 6 bases from J, the gap between germline ends came to 12 bases. The CDR3 is 15 residues long. Germline CDR1 SGHRS, CDR2 YFSETQ. The CDR3 region is CASSLDSRVAGELFF. The CDR3 DNA reads TGCGCCAGCAGCTTGGACAGTAGGGTAGCCGGGGAGCTGTTTTTT.